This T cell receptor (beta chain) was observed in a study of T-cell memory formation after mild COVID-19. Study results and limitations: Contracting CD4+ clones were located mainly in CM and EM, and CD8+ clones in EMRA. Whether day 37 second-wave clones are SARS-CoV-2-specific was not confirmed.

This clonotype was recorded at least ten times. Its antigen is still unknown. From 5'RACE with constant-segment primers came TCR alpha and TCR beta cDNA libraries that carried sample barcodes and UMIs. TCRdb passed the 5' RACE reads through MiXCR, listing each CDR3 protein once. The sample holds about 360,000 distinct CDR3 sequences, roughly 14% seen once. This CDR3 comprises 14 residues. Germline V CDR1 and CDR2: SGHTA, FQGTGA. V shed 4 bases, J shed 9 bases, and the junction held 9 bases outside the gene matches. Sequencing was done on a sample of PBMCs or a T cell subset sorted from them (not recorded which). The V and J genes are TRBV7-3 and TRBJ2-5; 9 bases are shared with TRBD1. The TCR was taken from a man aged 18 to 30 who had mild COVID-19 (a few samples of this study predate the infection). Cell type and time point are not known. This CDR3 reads CASSWGQGGRPQYF. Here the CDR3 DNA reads TGTGCCAGCAGCTGGGGACAGGGAGGGCGGCCCCAGTACTTC.